These 18 T cell receptor beta chains were sequenced from one sample in a study of cytomegalovirus exposure and HLA in healthy donors. This table comes from immunoSEQ multiplex PCR, and its TCRdb copy is limited to in-frame clones, with some not included. This sample yields about 120,000 clones, of which 80% to 90% are seen a single time; 1.1% belongs to the top ten. The sample consisted of PBMCs. These receptor sequences come from a woman younger than 35 in good health and CMV-seronegative.

The V and J genes are TRBV5-6 and TRBJ2-7; D perhaps matches TRBD1 (5 bases). Germline V gene data show CDR1 as SGHDT and CDR2 as YYEEEE. The CDR3 is 12 residues long. The CDR3, as DNA: TGTGCGGATAAGGCAGGGCCCTACGAGCAGTACTTC. This sequence encodes CADKAGPYEQYF.

The genes are TRBV6-1 and TRBJ2-7; D is possibly TRBD1 (5 bases). The CDR3 loop spans 13 amino acids. Germline V gene lookup returns CDR1 MNHNS and CDR2 SASEGT. Between the trimmed V and J ends, which lost 2 bases and 2 bases, there was a span of 7 bases. CDR3 sequence: CASSERGTYEQYF. The CDR3 DNA reads as TGTGCCAGCAGTGAAAGGGGAACCTACGAGCAGTACTTC.

V and J are TRBV28 and TRBJ1-6; D is unclear. The V gene's germline CDR1 is MDHEN and CDR2 SYDVKM. Trimming removed 3 bases at V and 0 bases at J, with 9 bases between. This CDR3 is built from 16 residues. The CDR3 loop is CASSFNSDSYNSPLHF. As DNA, the CDR3 is TGTGCCAGCAGTTTCAACAGTGACTCCTATAATTCACCCCTCCACTTT.

The J gene is TRBJ2-3, the V gene TRBV4-1, with 7 bases matching TRBD2. Losses at the gene ends were 3 bases for V and 6 bases for J; bases not matched to a gene: 12. CDR3 length equals 16 residues. The germline V gene has CDR1 MGHRA and CDR2 YSYEKL. The CDR3 protein is CASSQTGGGSGDTQYF. DNA of the CDR3: TGCGCCAGCAGCCAGACGGGAGGCGGGAGCGGGGATACGCAGTATTTT.

The chain combines TRBV7-6 with TRBJ2-1; D might be TRBD1 (5 bases). The CDR3 loop spans 13 amino acids. Germline V gene data show CDR1 as SGHVS and CDR2 as FNYEAQ. Trimming removed 5 bases at V and 7 bases at J, with 12 bases between. CDR3 DNA sequence: TGTGCCAGCAGCGTCCAGACAGATAATGAGCAGTTCTTC. This translates into CASSVQTDNEQFF.

The chain carries TRBV25-1 and TRBJ2-7; no definite D call. Germline V gene lookup returns CDR1 MGHDK and CDR2 SYGVNS. The CDR3 has 14 residues. V shed 6 bases and J shed 0 bases, with 12 bases lying between them. The CDR3 nucleotides are TGTGCCAGCAGCAGCCTAGTCGGCTCCTACGAGCAGTACTTC. It specifies CASSSLVGSYEQYF.

The chain joins TRBV30 to TRBJ2-7; maybe TRBD2 (5 bases). The V end lost 7 bases, the J end lost 3 bases, and 16 bases lay between the germline ends. This CDR3 contains 13 residues. From germline, CDR1 is GTSNPN and CDR2 SVGIG (reference sequence). In DNA form, the CDR3 reads TGTGCCTACCGGGATATAGGACTCTACGAGCAGTACGTC. It translates to CAYRDIGLYEQYV.

This clone has just a few counts. The chain couples TRBV14 to TRBJ1-2; D is possibly TRBD1 (6 bases). The germline gives CDR1 SGHDN, CDR2 FVKESK. The CDR3 is 13 amino acids. V lost 5 bases to trimming and J lost 3 bases, with 10 bases between them. The CDR3 region is CASSIRQDYGYTF. CDR3 DNA sequence: TGTGCCAGCAGCATACGACAGGACTATGGCTACACCTTC.

This sequence joins TRBV27 and TRBJ1-5; TRBD1 is a possible D gene (5 bases). The CDR3 has 14 residues. The germline V gene has CDR1 MNHEY and CDR2 SMNVEV (reference sequence). V lost 2 bases, J lost 6 bases, and 11 bases lay in between. The CDR3 spells CASSLQGMGQPQHF. In nucleotides, the CDR3 is TGTGCCAGCAGTTTACAGGGCATGGGTCAGCCCCAGCATTTT.

The chain joins TRBV27 to TRBJ2-5, with TRBD2 matching over 7 bases. Looked up from germline, CDR1 is MNHEY and CDR2 is SMNVEV (reference sequence). V lost 5 bases to trimming and J lost 7 bases; unmatched junction nucleotides: 10. This CDR3 is 14 amino acids long. CDR3 protein: CASSHGLEGATQYF. The DNA of the CDR3 is TGTGCCAGCAGTCACGGACTAGAGGGTGCGACCCAGTACTTC.

The CDR3 region has the DNA TGTGCCAGCAGGTCCGGGACTTATGGCTACACCTTC. Translating it yields CASRSGTYGYTF. This chain joins TRBV11-2 and TRBJ1-2; weak D call: TRBD1 (5 bases). This CDR3 is 12 amino acids long. V lost 6 bases, J lost 5 bases, and 10 bases lay in between. CDR1 and CDR2 from the germline V gene are SGHAT and FQNNGV.

The chain has TRBV15 and TRBJ1-2; D gene unclear. The V gene lost 3 bases and the J gene lost 4 bases, with 18 bases spanning the gap. CDR1 is LNHNV, CDR2 YYDKDF, per germline (reference sequence). The CDR3 covers 16 residues. CDR3 region: CATSSQDPAWAYGYTF. The CDR3 DNA reads TGTGCCACCAGCAGCCAAGACCCCGCTTGGGCCTATGGCTACACCTTC. Full variable domain (rest looked up from reference TRBV15 and TRBJ1-2): DAMVIQNPRYQVTQFGKPVTLSCSQTLNHNVMYWYQQKSSQAPKLLFHYYDKDFNNEADTPDNFQSRRPNTSFCFLDIRSPGLGDTAMYLCATSSQDPAWAYGYTFGSGTRLTVV.

CDR3 DNA sequence: TGTGCCTGGAGTAGGCTAACTAGCGGGTTCACAGATACGCAGTATTTT. It encodes CAWSRLTSGFTDTQYF. The chain joins TRBV30 to TRBJ2-3, with TRBD2 matching 9 bases. The CDR3 runs 16 residues. V was pared by 2 bases and J by 2 bases, with 8 bases of the junction left unmatched. The germline V gene encodes CDR1 GTSNPN and CDR2 SVGIG (reference sequence).

This sequence joins TRBV6-5 and TRBJ1-4; D is undetermined. The germline V gene encodes CDR1 MNHEY and CDR2 SVGAGI. CDR3 length: 11 amino acids. V shed 6 bases and J shed 7 bases, with 6 bases lying between them. CDR3 in amino acids: CASRSSEKLFF. The CDR3 coding sequence is TGTGCCAGCAGGTCCTCTGAAAAACTGTTTTTT.

CDR3 amino acids: CASTRPGDGYTF. The CDR3 nucleotides read TGTGCCAGCACCCGACCCGGGGATGGCTACACCTTC. The gene calls are TRBV6-5 and TRBJ1-2; D is uncertain. Looked up from germline, CDR1 is MNHEY and CDR2 is SVGAGI. This CDR3 has 12 amino acids. The V end lost 7 bases, the J end lost 6 bases, and 12 bases lay between the germline ends.

The chain combines TRBV4-1 with TRBJ1-5; no reliable D call. Germline V gives CDR1 MGHRA, CDR2 YSYEKL. The CDR3 loop spans 13 amino acids. V was trimmed by 0 bases and J by 8 bases, leaving 8 bases between them. CDR3 sequence reads: CASSQDFEEPQHF. CDR3 DNA sequence: TGCGCCAGCAGCCAAGATTTTGAGGAGCCCCAGCATTTT.

In DNA form, the CDR3 reads TGTGCCAGCAGCTTCTCCGGGACAAGGAGTTCACCCCTCCACTTT. The encoded protein is CASSFSGTRSSPLHF. The V and J genes are TRBV7-9 and TRBJ1-6, with a possible D match to TRBD1 (6 bases). V was shortened by 3 bases and J by 9 bases, with 15 bases between the two germline ends. CDR1 and CDR2 from the germline V gene are SEHNR and FQNEAQ (reference sequence). The CDR3 runs 15 residues. The whole variable domain, filled in from reference TRBV7-9 and TRBJ1-6, reads DTGVSQNPRHKITKRGQNVTFRCDPISEHNRLYWYRQTLGQGPEFLTYFQNEAQLEKSRLLSDRFSAERPKGSFSTLEIQRTEQGDSAMYLCASSFSGTRSSPLHFGNGTRLTVT.

The chain links TRBV7-9 to TRBJ1-1; 8 bases are shared with TRBD1. The germline CDR1 and CDR2 sequences are SEHNR and FQNEAQ (reference sequence). The ends lost 5 bases at V and 3 bases at J; junction bases unmatched: 2. The CDR3 covers 13 residues. Here the CDR3 reads CASSAGGDTEAFF. The CDR3 bases are TGTGCCAGCAGCGCAGGGGGCGACACTGAAGCTTTCTTT.